This T cell receptor (beta chain) was captured by sequencing in a study of cytotoxic CD8 clonotypes in ibrutinib-treated CLL. In the study overall: Mean yields were nearly 260,000 productive templates and over 85,000 productive rearrangements per sample.

Notes on this clone: Antigen unknown.

Findings of the study overall: Baseline values of clonality outstripped age-matched healthy donors and followed circulating CD8+ T-cell counts. Timing of sampling differed between sustained-remission and progressing patients.

The germline V gene has CDR1 MNHNS and CDR2 SASEGT. Trimming removed 6 bases from V and 1 base from J, with 7 bases in between. The CDR3 sequence is 13 residues long. The data were produced by immunoSEQ multiplex PCR, yet TCRdb's version contains in-frame clones alone and is incomplete. The sample contains over 110,000 clones, approximately 90% of which appear only once. The material was PBMCs, obtained after 12 months of ibrutinib treatment. The J gene is TRBJ1-3, the V gene TRBV6-1; no firm D call. The TCR comes from a human donor with chronic lymphocytic leukemia. The CDR3 sequence: CASRKSSGNTIYF. The CDR3 region has the DNA TGTGCCAGCAGGAAATCATCTGGAAACACCATATATTTT.